The rows below give T cell receptor beta chains drawn from one sample of a study of Ad26.COV2.S vaccination and SARS-CoV-2 variants. Repertoires were generated with immunoSEQ multiplex PCR, while TCRdb's copy carries only in-frame clones and drops some. There are about 400,000 clones in the sample; about four fifths occur only once, and about 7.4% lies in the top ten. Source: peripheral blood, taken in a trial of Ad26.COV2.S vaccine versus placebo. These receptors were obtained from a person aged 18-60 years who received the Ad26.COV2.S COVID-19 vaccine or a placebo. Each CDR3 is given with its conserved first and last residue. D genes are given only for firm matches. Only part of the rows carry a size: once, few, many, or a class if the clone is expanded.

-,TRBJ2-1,-,TRBV7-2,CASSLQWNEQFF,TGTGCCAGCAGCTTGCAGTGGAATGAGCAGTTCTTC
-,TRBJ2-3,-,TRBV5-4,CASSYRLGGAYDTDTQYF,TGTGCCAGCAGCTACCGTCTAGGGGGGGCTTACGACACAGATACGCAGTATTTT
-,TRBJ1-1,-,TRBV11-2,CASSLIGAQNTEAFF,TGTGCCAGCAGCTTAATTGGGGCGCAGAACACTGAAGCTTTCTTT
-,TRBJ2-7,-,TRBV19,CASSIVEGVGEQYF,TGTGCCAGTAGTATAGTGGAGGGGGTAGGCGAGCAGTACTTC
-,TRBJ1-2,-,TRBV9,CASSVVSTGEGYTF,TGTGCCAGCAGCGTAGTCTCGACCGGAGAGGGCTACACCTTC
TRBD2,TRBJ2-1,-,TRBV7-2,CASSQSGTSDDNEQFF,TGTGCCAGCAGCCAATCAGGGACTAGCGACGACAATGAGCAGTTCTTC
-,TRBJ1-4,-,TRBV6-6,CASSPDRRNEKLFF,TGTGCCAGCAGTCCCGACCGCCGTAATGAAAAACTGTTTTTT
TRBD2,TRBJ2-3,-,TRBV2,CASSVKASGRDTQYF,TGTGCCAGCAGTGTAAAGGCTAGCGGGAGAGATACGCAGTATTTT
-,TRBJ1-2,-,TRBV5-1,CASSLMGDGYTF,TGCGCCAGCAGCTTAATGGGGGATGGCTACACCTTC
-,TRBJ1-4,-,TRBV5-1,CASSSTASNEKLFF,TGCGCCAGCAGCTCGACAGCTTCGAATGAAAAACTGTTTTTT
TRBD1,TRBJ1-5,-,TRBV2,CASSADRNQPQHF,TGTGCCAGCAGTGCGGACAGGAATCAGCCCCAGCATTTT
TRBD1,TRBJ2-7,-,TRBV14,CASSQGTGTGSHEQYF,TGTGCCAGCAGCCAAGGCACCGGGACAGGGTCCCACGAGCAGTACTTC
-,TRBJ2-5,-,TRBV7-2,CASSPGPGETQYF,TGTGCCAGCAGCCCAGGGCCTGGAGAGACCCAGTACTTC
-,TRBJ2-4,few,TRBV3-1/TRBV3-2,CASSQELPPGIQYF,TGTGCCAGCAGCCAAGAACTCCCCCCGGGCATTCAGTACTTC
TRBD1,TRBJ1-2,-,TRBV5-4,CASSSYRGSYTF,TGTGCCAGCAGCTCATACAGGGGGAGCTACACCTTC
-,TRBJ1-2,-,TRBV11-2,CASSSDSVLYRYTF,TGTGCCAGCAGCTCAGACAGCGTTCTCTATCGCTACACCTTC
-,TRBJ2-7,once,TRBV6-1,CASSGNRVTVGSYEQYF,TGTGCCAGCAGTGGTAACAGGGTAACCGTGGGCTCCTACGAGCAGTACTTC
-,TRBJ1-1,-,TRBV6-5,CASSYSRRGITEAFF,TGTGCCAGCAGTTACTCGAGGAGGGGGATAACTGAAGCTTTCTTT
TRBD2,TRBJ2-1,-,TRBV5-6,CASSLGGSYEQFF,TGTGCCAGCAGCTTGGGCGGGAGTTATGAGCAGTTCTTC
TRBD1,TRBJ2-5,-,TRBV10-3,CAISESQGAGETQYF,TGTGCCATCAGTGAGTCCCAGGGGGCAGGAGAGACCCAGTACTTC
-,TRBJ1-1,-,TRBV14,CASSQAHRERGAFF,TGTGCCAGCAGCCAAGCCCACAGGGAAAGGGGAGCTTTCTTT
TRBD2,TRBJ2-1,-,TRBV6-5,CASSWTRHNEQFF,TGTGCCAGCAGTTGGACTAGGCACAATGAGCAGTTCTTC
-,TRBJ2-1,once,TRBV15,CATSRVGGEQFF,TGTGCCACCAGCAGAGTTGGGGGTGAGCAGTTCTTC
-,TRBJ2-2,-,TRBV27,CASKLTGWTGELFF,TGTGCCAGCAAGCTTACAGGATGGACCGGGGAGCTGTTTTTT
-,TRBJ2-5,-,TRBV27,CASSLHRPRETQYF,TGTGCCAGCAGTTTGCATAGGCCCCGAGAGACCCAGTACTTC
-,TRBJ1-4,-,TRBV21-1,CASSKGGDREEEKLFF,TGTGCCAGCAGCAAAGGGGGCGACAGGGAGGAAGAAAAACTGTTTTTT
-,TRBJ1-4,-,TRBV19,CASRRDRYEKLFF,TGTGCCAGTAGGAGAGACAGATATGAAAAACTGTTTTTT
-,TRBJ2-2,-,TRBV7-7,CASSQRGGELFF,TGTGCCAGCAGCCAAAGAGGCGGGGAGCTGTTTTTT
-,TRBJ2-2,once,TRBV4-3,CASSQEAATGELFF,TGCGCCAGCAGCCAAGAGGCTGCCACCGGGGAGCTGTTTTTT
-,TRBJ1-1,once,TRBV18,CASSPSAVNTEAFF,TGTGCCAGCTCACCGAGCGCGGTGAACACTGAAGCTTTCTTT
TRBD2,TRBJ2-2,-,TRBV7-6,CASSASAGLANTGELFF,TGTGCCAGCAGCGCATCCGCGGGACTAGCGAACACCGGGGAGCTGTTTTTT
-,TRBJ1-5,-,TRBV28,CASSLDSNQPQHF,TGTGCCAGCAGTTTAGATAGCAATCAGCCCCAGCATTTT
-,TRBJ2-1,-,TRBV6-5,CASSPDSRPVNEQFF,TGTGCCAGCAGCCCAGACAGTAGACCAGTCAATGAGCAGTTCTTC
TRBD1,TRBJ2-7,-,TRBV25-1,CASSGLTGSEQYF,TGTGCCAGCAGTGGGTTGACAGGGTCCGAGCAGTACTTC
-,TRBJ1-1,-,TRBV18,CASSPRLGGMNTEAFF,TGTGCCAGCTCCCCCAGGTTAGGGGGAATGAACACTGAAGCTTTCTTT
-,TRBJ1-2,-,TRBV4-1,CASSHQDYYGYTF,TGCGCCAGCAGCCATCAGGATTACTATGGCTACACCTTC
-,TRBJ1-3,few,TRBV5-1,CASSPGQSGNTIYF,TGCGCCAGCAGCCCGGGGCAGTCTGGAAACACCATATATTTT
-,TRBJ1-6,-,TRBV9,CASSVGQQPNSPLHF,TGTGCCAGCAGCGTAGGCCAACAGCCCAATTCACCCCTCCACTTT
-,TRBJ2-1,-,TRBV11-2,CASSFSGGIYNEQFF,TGTGCCAGCAGCTTTTCAGGGGGGATATACAATGAGCAGTTCTTC
TRBD2,TRBJ2-2,-,TRBV11-2,CASSLARSGKLRGELFF,TGTGCCAGCAGCTTAGCCCGGAGCGGGAAATTGAGGGGGGAGCTGTTTTTT
TRBD1,TRBJ2-7,-,TRBV6-2/TRBV6-3,CASSYSGTGFNEQYF,TGTGCCAGCAGTTACTCGGGGACAGGGTTCAACGAGCAGTACTTC
-,TRBJ2-7,-,TRBV6-5,CASSFGSVHYEQYF,TGTGCCAGCAGTTTCGGATCTGTCCACTACGAGCAGTACTTC
-,TRBJ1-1,-,TRBV3-1/TRBV3-2,CASSQEGTEAFF,TGTGCCAGCAGCCAAGAGGGGACTGAAGCTTTCTTT
-,TRBJ1-1,few,TRBV7-3,CASSPRSWEDAEAFF,TGTGCCAGCAGCCCCCGAAGCTGGGAAGATGCTGAAGCTTTCTTT
-,TRBJ2-5,-,TRBV2,CASAIGAEETQYF,TGTGCCAGCGCGATCGGTGCAGAAGAGACCCAGTACTTC
-,TRBJ2-7,-,TRBV15,CATSRDQGGYEQYF,TGTGCCACCAGCAGAGATCAGGGCGGCTACGAGCAGTACTTC
TRBD1,TRBJ2-2,-,TRBV2,CASRDRGFTGELFF,TGTGCCAGCCGGGACAGGGGTTTTACCGGGGAGCTGTTTTTT
-,TRBJ2-1,-,TRBV7-6,CASSLNYNEQFF,TGTGCCAGCAGCTTAAACTACAATGAGCAGTTCTTC
-,TRBJ2-5,-,TRBV7-6,CASSFNSRQETQYF,TGTGCCAGCAGCTTCAACAGTAGACAAGAGACCCAGTACTTC
-,TRBJ1-1,-,TRBV5-1,CASSLALVGTTEAFF,TGCGCCAGCAGCTTGGCTCTGGTAGGGACCACTGAAGCTTTCTTT